The 13 T cell receptor beta chains presented below share a single source sample, sequenced in a study of cytomegalovirus exposure and HLA in healthy donors. Primers for the PCR totalled 60 Vbeta and 13 Jbeta. Generated by immunoSEQ multiplex PCR, the TCRdb table keeps only in-frame clones and is missing some. The table shows 110,000 to 150,000 clones, with more than 70% occurring only once. The sample comprised PBMCs. The receptors shown here come from a woman aged 40 to 50 in good health and CMV-seronegative.

This clone appeared a single time. The CDR3 protein is CASSPIARSFLTAQYF. The CDR3 nucleotides are TGTGCCAGCAGCCCTATCGCGCGGTCCTTCCTGACGGCCCAGTACTTC. The V call is TRBV5-6, the J call TRBJ2-5; D is uncertain. The germline CDR1 and CDR2 sequences are SGHDT and YYEEEE. The CDR3 runs to 16 residues. The V end was cut by 4 bases, the J end by 9 bases, with 25 bases between.

The genes are TRBV6-1 and TRBJ1-4; TRBD1 might be the D (5 bases). The germline CDR1 and CDR2 sequences are MNHNS and SASEGT. The CDR3 runs 15 residues. Deletions cut 8 bases from V and 0 bases from J, with 13 bases between. The CDR3 reads CASQDGGATNEKLFF. DNA for the CDR3: TGTGCCAGCCAGGACGGGGGAGCAACTAATGAAAAACTGTTTTTT.

The V call is TRBV2, the J call TRBJ2-7; TRBD1 agrees at 9 bases. The CDR3 runs to 17 residues. V trimming: 4 bases; J trimming: 7 bases; junction bases outside the gene matches: 17. Germline CDR1 is SNHLY and CDR2 is FYNNEI. DNA for the CDR3: TGTGCCAGCAGTGGATACACCGGGACAGGGATCTTAAGGGAGCAGTACTTC. As protein: CASSGYTGTGILREQYF.

This clone has just a few counts. The chain has TRBV9 and TRBJ1-1; weak D call: TRBD1 (5 bases). Between the trimmed V and J ends, which lost 0 bases and 7 bases, there was a span of 13 bases. Germline V CDR1 and CDR2: SGDLS, YYNGEE. CDR3 length equals 14 residues. In DNA, the CDR3 is TGTGCCAGCAGCGTAGTTGGGGCGACCTATGAAGCTTTCTTT. Translating gives CASSVVGATYEAFF. The entire variable domain, with the rest obtained from reference TRBV9 and TRBJ1-1, is as follows: DSGVTQTPKHLITATGQRVTLRCSPRSGDLSVYWYQQSLDQGLQFLIQYYNGEERAKGNILERFSAQQFPDLHSELNLSSLELGDSALYFCASSVVGATYEAFFGQGTRLTVV.

The chain has TRBV6-4 and TRBJ2-3; D remains ambiguous. This CDR3 region has 13 residues. Looked up from germline, CDR1 is MRHNA and CDR2 is SNTAGT. Trimming pared 4 bases from V and 1 base from J, leaving 6 bases between. The CDR3 sequence: CASSGPGTDTQYF. The CDR3 DNA reads as TGTGCCAGCAGTGGTCCTGGCACAGATACGCAGTATTTT.

The rearrangement links TRBV5-1 to TRBJ2-3; TRBD2 agrees at 8 bases. Germline-derived CDR1 and CDR2 are SGHRS and YFSETQ. After removal of 5 bases from V and 3 bases from J, the junction contained 8 bases not matched to a gene. CDR3 length equals 15 residues. This CDR3 reads CASSLGRAGTDTQYF. For the CDR3, the DNA is TGCGCCAGCAGTCTCGGGAGGGCTGGGACAGATACGCAGTATTTT.

The chain joins TRBV2 to TRBJ1-2; no firm D call. This CDR3 has 13 residues. Trimming took 5 bases from V and 3 from J, leaving 10 bases between them. The germline CDR1 and CDR2 sequences are SNHLY and FYNNEI. This CDR3 reads CASSTGQDYGYTF. The CDR3 coding sequence is TGTGCCAGCAGTACTGGGCAGGACTATGGCTACACCTTC.

The V gene is TRBV6-6, the J gene TRBJ1-5; D not resolved. CDR3 length equals 12 residues. The ends were cut back, 8 bases at V and 4 bases at J, with 9 bases in the middle. The germline CDR1 and CDR2 sequences are MNHNY and SVGAGI (reference sequence). The CDR3 nucleotides read TGTGCCAGCCAGGTCACAAATCAGCCCCAGCATTTT. Translated: CASQVTNQPQHF.

V is TRBV5-1 and J is TRBJ2-3; TRBD1 agrees at 8 bases. This CDR3 is 16 amino acids long. The germline V gene encodes CDR1 SGHRS and CDR2 YFSETQ. J was trimmed by 0 bases and V by 7 bases; bases with no gene match: 10. The DNA for the CDR3 is TGCGCCAGCGGCCCTGACAGGGGCCCAAGCACAGATACGCAGTATTTT. This gives the protein CASGPDRGPSTDTQYF.

V is TRBV6-5 and J is TRBJ2-5; no reliable D call. Germline V lookup: CDR1 MNHEY, CDR2 SVGAGI. This CDR3 spans 14 amino acids. The V and J ends lost 6 bases and 5 bases respectively, with 16 bases between them. The CDR3 loop reads CASSTRSNGETQYF. The CDR3, as DNA: TGTGCCAGCAGCACGAGGAGTAATGGGGAGACCCAGTACTTC.

The rearrangement uses TRBV14 and TRBJ2-5; D unresolved. There are 14 residues in the CDR3. V lost 1 base to trimming and J lost 1 base, with 7 bases between them. From germline, CDR1 is SGHDN and CDR2 FVKESK. The chain's CDR3 is CASSQAPVQETQYF. The CDR3 nucleotides read TGTGCCAGCAGCCAAGCGCCAGTCCAAGAGACCCAGTACTTC.

The chain employs TRBV5-1 and TRBJ1-2, with 7 bases lining up with TRBD1. The germline V gene has CDR1 SGHRS and CDR2 YFSETQ. The V segment lost 1 base and the J segment 6 bases; nucleotides outside the gene matches: 6. This CDR3 spans 14 amino acids. CDR3 DNA sequence: TGCGCCAGCAGCTTGTTGCAGGGGGACGATGGCTACACCTTC. This sequence encodes CASSLLQGDDGYTF.

The V and J genes are TRBV2 and TRBJ1-1; D perhaps matches TRBD1 (5 bases). Germline V gene sequence: CDR1 SNHLY, CDR2 FYNNEI. The CDR3 is 13 amino acids. V shed 7 bases and J shed 0 bases, with 9 bases lying between them. The CDR3 nucleotides are TGTGCCAGCACTAGGGGCCTGAACACTGAAGCTTTCTTT. Protein product: CASTRGLNTEAFF.